A selection of T cell receptor beta chains follows, all from one sample in a study of blood T cell repertoires in COVID-19. TCRdb keeps only in-frame clones here, not all; method: immunoSEQ multiplex PCR. The table records 490,000 or so clones, approximately 87% of them present only once. The sequenced sample was PBMCs or T cells enriched from blood (not recorded which). The receptor set was obtained from a woman aged 40 to 55 who had recovered from COVID-19. CDR3s include the opening cysteine and the closing phenylalanine or tryptophan. A D gene is named only where the DNA matches it firmly. Clone size is not always given. Where it is, it says once, few, many or a class for expanded clones.

>13|TRBD1|TRBV29-1|TRBJ1-2|NA
TGCAGCGTTGGTGTCGGGACAGGGGATGGCTACACCTTC
CSVGVGTGDGYTF
>17|TRBD2|TRBV19|TRBJ2-3|NA
TGTGCCAGTAGTATTTTTCCAGCGGGAGGGCCATCTTATACGCAGTATTTT
CASSIFPAGGPSYTQYF
>15|TRBD2|TRBV18|TRBJ2-7|once
TGTGCCAGCTCAGCGACTAGCGGGTTCTCCTACGAGCAGTACTTC
CASSATSGFSYEQYF
>16|NA|TRBV12-5|TRBJ2-5|once
TGTGCTAGTGGTTTGCCCCTTGGAGGTGGGCAAGAGACCCAGTACTTC
CASGLPLGGGQETQYF
>14|NA|TRBV7-9|TRBJ1-1|few
TGTGCCAGCAGTCCTGTTCTGGGAGTCTCTGAAGCTTTCTTT
CASSPVLGVSEAFF
>15|TRBD1|TRBV7-6|TRBJ2-2|once
TGTGCCAGCAGCTTAGCGGGACAGACCACCGGGGAGCTGTTTTTT
CASSLAGQTTGELFF
>14|NA|TRBV7-2|TRBJ2-3|NA
TGTGCCAGCAGCTTAGCGGCTAGCGCAGATACGCAGTATTTT
CASSLAASADTQYF
>16|TRBD2|TRBV5-5|TRBJ2-7|NA
TGTGCCAGCAGCTTTTGGGGAGGGCCCCTCTCCTACGAGCAGTACTTC
CASSFWGGPLSYEQYF
>16|TRBD1|TRBV5-1|TRBJ1-2|NA
TGCGCCAGCGTACGAGATACCCCGGGACAGGGAGGTGGCTACACCTTC
CASVRDTPGQGGGYTF
>14|NA|TRBV7-9|TRBJ2-1|NA
TGTGCCAGCAGCTTAGAGCCAGGGGGGAATGAGCAGTTCTTC
CASSLEPGGNEQFF
>13|NA|TRBV19|TRBJ1-5|NA
TGTGCCAGTACATCACATAGCAATCAGCCCCAGCATTTT
CASTSHSNQPQHF
>14|NA|TRBV19|TRBJ1-1|NA
TGTGCCAGTATTGGGGGGGCGGAGAACACTGAAGCTTTCTTT
CASIGGAENTEAFF
>15|NA|TRBV9|TRBJ1-4|NA
TGTGCCAGCAGCGTCAGGGAAGGGGCGAATGAAAAACTGTTTTTT
CASSVREGANEKLFF
>13|TRBD1|TRBV7-9|TRBJ1-4|NA
TGTGCCAGCAGCTTCGGGGACAGGGAAAAACTGTTTTTT
CASSFGDREKLFF
>15|NA|TRBV5-1|TRBJ1-2|NA
TGCGCCAGCAGCTTGGATGGGGGCGCCTTGGATGGCTACACCTTC
CASSLDGGALDGYTF
>15|TRBD2|TRBV2|TRBJ2-2|NA
TGTGCCAGCAGTGGTAGCGGGAGGTACACCGGGGAGCTGTTTTTT
CASSGSGRYTGELFF
>13|NA|TRBV5-1|TRBJ1-2|NA
TGCGCCAGCACTACAGGCCCCAACTATGGCTACACCTTC
CASTTGPNYGYTF
>16|TRBD2|TRBV7-2|TRBJ2-3|NA
TGTGCCAGCAGCTTATATGCTAGCGGTGGCACAGATACGCAGTATTTT
CASSLYASGGTDTQYF
>14|NA|TRBV27|TRBJ2-5|NA
TGTGCCAGCAGATCGCAGGGATTGTTAGAGACCCAGTACTTC
CASRSQGLLETQYF
>11|NA|TRBV20-1|TRBJ2-7|NA
TGCAGTGCTAGACCACATTACGAGCAGTACTTC
CSARPHYEQYF
>15|TRBD1|TRBV2|TRBJ1-5|NA
TGTGCCAGCAGTGAATTGGGACAGGGTACTCAGCCCCAGCATTTT
CASSELGQGTQPQHF
>13|NA|TRBV5-6|TRBJ2-1|NA
TGTGCCAGCAGCTTGAACATCTACAATGAGCAGTTCTTC
CASSLNIYNEQFF
>17|NA|TRBV9|TRBJ2-1|NA
TGTGCCAGCAGCGCAAAAATTGGTAGGAGCTCCTACAATGAGCAGTTCTTC
CASSAKIGRSSYNEQFF
>14|NA|TRBV7-9|TRBJ2-5|NA
TGTGCCAGCAGCTTAGCACTAGTCCAAGAGACCCAGTACTTC
CASSLALVQETQYF
>15|TRBD1|TRBV6-6|TRBJ2-7|NA
TGTGCCAGCAGTTACTCGACAGGGATCAATTACGAGCAGTACTTC
CASSYSTGINYEQYF
>15|NA|TRBV5-6|TRBJ1-4|NA
TGTGCCAGCAGCTTACTGACAGGCATTAATGAAAAACTGTTTTTT
CASSLLTGINEKLFF
>16|TRBD1|TRBV11-3|TRBJ2-5|NA
TGTGCCAGCAGCTTAGAGTCGGGACAGGGGTCAGAGACCCAGTACTTC
CASSLESGQGSETQYF
>14|TRBD1|TRBV19|TRBJ2-5|NA
TGTGCCAGTAGCATCGGGACAGGGCGTGAGACCCAGTACTTC
CASSIGTGRETQYF
>13|NA|TRBV6-5|TRBJ1-5|once
TGTGCCAGCGCTTACCTCTCGGGGCAGCCCCAGCATTTT
CASAYLSGQPQHF
>12|NA|TRBV6-5|TRBJ2-2|NA
TGTGCCAGCAGCCCCGGAGGGGGGGAGCTGTTTTTT
CASSPGGGELFF
>16|TRBD2|TRBV5-1|TRBJ2-3|few
TGCGCCAGCAGCGACGGAGGAGCGGGAGAGGCAGATACGCAGTATTTT
CASSDGGAGEADTQYF
>14|NA|TRBV20-1|TRBJ1-1|NA
TGCAGTGCTAGTCGACAGGAGAAGAACACTGAAGCTTTCTTT
CSASRQEKNTEAFF
>15|TRBD1|TRBV13|TRBJ1-1|NA
TGTGCCAGCAGCTTATGGGACAGGGGCGACACTGAAGCTTTCTTT
CASSLWDRGDTEAFF
>14|TRBD1|TRBV5-1|TRBJ1-6|NA
TGCGCCAGTCGGACAGGGGATGTCGGTTCACCCCTCCACTTT
CASRTGDVGSPLHF
>13|TRBD2|TRBV19|TRBJ2-3|many
TGTGCCAGTAACGCGGGAGGGCCTGTTACGCAGTATTTT
CASNAGGPVTQYF
>14|NA|TRBV4-3|TRBJ2-7|NA
TGCGCCAGCAGCCAAGGACAGCACGCTTCCGAGCAGTACTTC
CASSQGQHASEQYF
>15|TRBD1|TRBV4-3|TRBJ1-1|NA
TGCGCCAGCAGCCAAACCCTACGACAGGGACCTGAAGCTTTCTTT
CASSQTLRQGPEAFF
>14|TRBD1|TRBV2|TRBJ1-6|NA
TGTGCCAGCAACCAAGGACAGGGTACCTCACCCCTCCACTTT
CASNQGQGTSPLHF
>15|NA|TRBV6-5|TRBJ2-4|NA
TGTGCCAGCAGTTTAGGGAGGCCCGAAAGGAACATTCAGTACTTC
CASSLGRPERNIQYF
>18|NA|TRBV7-2|TRBJ1-5|NA
TGTGCCAGCAGCTTATCAACAACAGGAGCCTTGGGCAATCAGCCCCAGCATTTT
CASSLSTTGALGNQPQHF
>16|TRBD1|TRBV18|TRBJ1-1|NA
TGTGCCAGCTCTCTTTCCCCCATTACAGGGGACACTGAAGCTTTCTTT
CASSLSPITGDTEAFF
>14|NA|TRBV2|TRBJ2-1|NA
TGTGCCAGCAGGAAACTGATTTCCTACAATGAGCAGTTCTTC
CASRKLISYNEQFF
>12|NA|TRBV19|TRBJ2-7|NA
TGTGCCAGTAGATATTTAGGGGGCGAGCAGTACTTC
CASRYLGGEQYF
>19|NA|TRBV4-1|TRBJ2-3|once
TGCGCCAGCAGCCAAGATCCTCACCAAGGGGGTAAGCTCTCAGATACGCAGTATTTT
CASSQDPHQGGKLSDTQYF
>14|NA|TRBV5-1|TRBJ2-3|NA
TGCGCCAGCAGCCGGTCGTCTAGCTCAGATACGCAGTATTTT
CASSRSSSSDTQYF
>16|NA|TRBV18|TRBJ1-5|few
TGTGCCAGCTCACCACCGCTGTCCGGTAGCAATCAGCCCCAGCATTTT
CASSPPLSGSNQPQHF
>13|NA|TRBV3-1/TRBV3-2|TRBJ1-4|NA
TGTGCCAGCAGCCCGCTAGATGGTGAAAAACTGTTTTTT
CASSPLDGEKLFF
>18|TRBD2|TRBV10-3|TRBJ2-1|NA
TGTGCCATCAGTGAGTTAGAAGGGACTAGCGGGACCGACAATGAGCAGTTCTTC
CAISELEGTSGTDNEQFF
>16|TRBD2|TRBV7-2|TRBJ2-1|once
TGTGCCAGCAGCTGGACTAGCGGGAGTGTCTACAATGAGCAGTTCTTC
CASSWTSGSVYNEQFF
>15|NA|TRBV4-2|TRBJ1-4|NA
TGTGCCAGCAGCCAAGTGCTGGTTGGCGGGGAAAAACTGTTTTTT
CASSQVLVGGEKLFF
>14|NA|TRBV19|TRBJ1-2|NA
TGTGCCAGTAGTATTCAGGGCCGCTACTATGGCTACACCTTC
CASSIQGRYYGYTF
>15|NA|TRBV7-8|TRBJ1-4|NA
TGTGCCAGCAGCTTATGGGCGGGGGTCGTCGGAAAACTGTTTTTT
CASSLWAGVVGKLFF
>16|TRBD1|TRBV11-2|TRBJ1-5|NA
TGTGCCAGCAGCTTAGCCGGACAGGGGCTCGGTCAGCCCCAGCATTTT
CASSLAGQGLGQPQHF
>14|NA|TRBV11-3|TRBJ2-7|NA
TGTGCCAGCAGCTTAGACGGAGATGTTTACGAGCAGTACTTC
CASSLDGDVYEQYF